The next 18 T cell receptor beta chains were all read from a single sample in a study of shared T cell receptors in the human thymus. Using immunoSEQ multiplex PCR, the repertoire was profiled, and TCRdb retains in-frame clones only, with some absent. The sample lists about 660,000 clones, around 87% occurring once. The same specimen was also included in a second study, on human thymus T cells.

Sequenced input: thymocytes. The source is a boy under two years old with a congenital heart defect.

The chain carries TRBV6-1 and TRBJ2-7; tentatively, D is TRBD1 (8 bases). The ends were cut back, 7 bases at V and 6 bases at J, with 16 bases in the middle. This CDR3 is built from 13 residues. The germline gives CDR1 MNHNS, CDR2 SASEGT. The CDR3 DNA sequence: TGTGCCAGCAAAACAGGGGGGGGAAGCGAGCAGTACTTC. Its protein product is CASKTGGGSEQYF.

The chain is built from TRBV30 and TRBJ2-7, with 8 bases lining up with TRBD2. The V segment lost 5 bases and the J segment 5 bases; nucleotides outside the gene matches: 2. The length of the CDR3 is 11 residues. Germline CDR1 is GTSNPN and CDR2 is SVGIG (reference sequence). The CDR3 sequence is CAWRGGHEQYF. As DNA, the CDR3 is TGTGCCTGGCGGGGGGGCCACGAGCAGTACTTC.

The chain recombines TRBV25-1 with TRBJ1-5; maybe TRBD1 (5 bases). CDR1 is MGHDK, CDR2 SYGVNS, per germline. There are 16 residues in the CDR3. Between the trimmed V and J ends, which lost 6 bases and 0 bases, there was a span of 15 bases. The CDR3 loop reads CASSVARATSNQPQHF. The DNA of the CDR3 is TGTGCCAGCAGCGTGGCCAGGGCTACTAGCAATCAGCCCCAGCATTTT.

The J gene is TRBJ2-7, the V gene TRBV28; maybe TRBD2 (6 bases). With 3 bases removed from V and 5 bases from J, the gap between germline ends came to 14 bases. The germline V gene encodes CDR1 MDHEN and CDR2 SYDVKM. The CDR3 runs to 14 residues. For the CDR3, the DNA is TGTGCCAGCAGTTTTCCTCGGGGGAGGAACGAGCAGTACTTC. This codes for CASSFPRGRNEQYF.

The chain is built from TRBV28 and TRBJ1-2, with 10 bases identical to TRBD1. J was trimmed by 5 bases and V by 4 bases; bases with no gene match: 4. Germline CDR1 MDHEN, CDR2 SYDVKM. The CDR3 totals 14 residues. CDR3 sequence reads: CASSSRQGAYGYTF. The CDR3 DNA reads TGTGCCAGCAGTTCCAGACAGGGGGCATATGGCTACACCTTC.

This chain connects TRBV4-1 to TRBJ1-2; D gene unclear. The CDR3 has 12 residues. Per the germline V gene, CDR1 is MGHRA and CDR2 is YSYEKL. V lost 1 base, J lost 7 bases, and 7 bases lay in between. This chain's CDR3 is CASSQGHPGYTF. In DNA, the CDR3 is TGCGCCAGCAGCCAAGGACACCCTGGCTACACCTTC.

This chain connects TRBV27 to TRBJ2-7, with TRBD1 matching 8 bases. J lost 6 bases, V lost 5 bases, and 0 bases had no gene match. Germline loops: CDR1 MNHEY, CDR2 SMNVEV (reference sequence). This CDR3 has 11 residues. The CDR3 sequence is CASSDRGEQYF. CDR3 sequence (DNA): TGTGCCAGCAGTGACAGGGGCGAGCAGTACTTC.

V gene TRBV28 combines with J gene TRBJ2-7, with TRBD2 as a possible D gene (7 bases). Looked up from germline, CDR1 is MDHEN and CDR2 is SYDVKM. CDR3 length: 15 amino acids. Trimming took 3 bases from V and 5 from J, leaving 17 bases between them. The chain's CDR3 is CASSFPGGPPNEQYF. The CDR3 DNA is TGTGCCAGCAGTTTCCCCGGGGGGCCACCCAACGAGCAGTACTTC. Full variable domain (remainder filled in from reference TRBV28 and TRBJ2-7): DVKVTQSSRYLVKRTGEKVFLECVQDMDHENMFWYRQDPGLGLRLIYFSYDVKMKEKGDIPEGYSVSREKKERFSLILESASTNQTSMYLCASSFPGGPPNEQYFGPGTRLTVT.

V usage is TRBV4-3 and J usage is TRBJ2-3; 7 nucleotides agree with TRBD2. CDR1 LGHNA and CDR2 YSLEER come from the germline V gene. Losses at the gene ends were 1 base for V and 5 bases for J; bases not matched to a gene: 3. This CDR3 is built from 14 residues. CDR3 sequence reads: CASSQGLAVDTQYF. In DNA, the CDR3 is TGCGCCAGCAGCCAAGGGCTAGCGGTAGATACGCAGTATTTT.

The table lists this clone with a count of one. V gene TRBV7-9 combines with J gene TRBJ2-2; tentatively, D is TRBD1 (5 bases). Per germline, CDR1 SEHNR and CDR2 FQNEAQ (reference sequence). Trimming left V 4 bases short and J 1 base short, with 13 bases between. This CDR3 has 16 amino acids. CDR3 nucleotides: TGTGCCAGCAGCTCGTTTACCGGACAGAACACCGGGGAGCTGTTTTTT. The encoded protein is CASSSFTGQNTGELFF.

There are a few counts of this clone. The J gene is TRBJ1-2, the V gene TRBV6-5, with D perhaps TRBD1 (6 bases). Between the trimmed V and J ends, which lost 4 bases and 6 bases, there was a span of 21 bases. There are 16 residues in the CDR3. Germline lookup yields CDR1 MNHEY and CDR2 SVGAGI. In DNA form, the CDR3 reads TGTGCCAGCAGTTTGACAGGTCACTTCGCCCGTAATGGCTACACCTTC. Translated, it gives CASSLTGHFARNGYTF.

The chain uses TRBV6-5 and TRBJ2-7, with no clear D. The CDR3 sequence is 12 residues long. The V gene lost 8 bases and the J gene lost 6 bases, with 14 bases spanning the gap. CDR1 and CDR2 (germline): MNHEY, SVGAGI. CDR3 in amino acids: CASSPRVGEQYF. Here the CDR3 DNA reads TGTGCCAGCTCCCCACGGGTTGGCGAGCAGTACTTC.

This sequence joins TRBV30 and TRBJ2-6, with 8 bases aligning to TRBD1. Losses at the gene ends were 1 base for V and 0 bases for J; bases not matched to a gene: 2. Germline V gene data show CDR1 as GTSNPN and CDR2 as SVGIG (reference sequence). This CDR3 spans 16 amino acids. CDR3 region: CAWSGTGPSGANVLTF. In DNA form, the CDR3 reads TGTGCCTGGAGTGGGACAGGGCCCTCTGGGGCCAACGTCCTGACTTTC.

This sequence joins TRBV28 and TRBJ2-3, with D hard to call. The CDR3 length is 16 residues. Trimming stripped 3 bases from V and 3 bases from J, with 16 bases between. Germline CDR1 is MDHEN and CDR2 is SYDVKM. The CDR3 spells CASSFDKERLTDTQYF. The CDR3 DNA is TGTGCCAGCAGTTTCGACAAGGAAAGGCTTACAGATACGCAGTATTTT.

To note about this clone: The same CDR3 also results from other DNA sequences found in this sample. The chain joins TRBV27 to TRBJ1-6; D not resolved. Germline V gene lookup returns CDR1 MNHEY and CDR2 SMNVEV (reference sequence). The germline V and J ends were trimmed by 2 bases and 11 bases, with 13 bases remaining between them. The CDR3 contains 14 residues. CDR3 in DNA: TGTGCCAGCAGTTTAGAAAGCCTAGGCGCACCCCTCCACTTT. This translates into CASSLESLGAPLHF.

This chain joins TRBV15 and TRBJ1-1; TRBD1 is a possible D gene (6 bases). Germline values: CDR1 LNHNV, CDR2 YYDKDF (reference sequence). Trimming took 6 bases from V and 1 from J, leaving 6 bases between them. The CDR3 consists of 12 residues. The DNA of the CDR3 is TGTGCCACCAGGGGACAGAACACTGAAGCTTTCTTT. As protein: CATRGQNTEAFF. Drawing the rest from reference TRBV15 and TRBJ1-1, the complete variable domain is DAMVIQNPRYQVTQFGKPVTLSCSQTLNHNVMYWYQQKSSQAPKLLFHYYDKDFNNEADTPDNFQSRRPNTSFCFLDIRSPGLGDTAMYLCATRGQNTEAFFGQGTRLTVV.

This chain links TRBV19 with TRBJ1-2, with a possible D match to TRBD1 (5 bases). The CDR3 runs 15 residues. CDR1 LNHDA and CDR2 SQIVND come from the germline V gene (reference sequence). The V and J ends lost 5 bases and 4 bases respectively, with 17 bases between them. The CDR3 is CASSSPNDRSYGYTF. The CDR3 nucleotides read TGTGCCAGTAGTTCACCAAATGACAGAAGCTATGGCTACACCTTC.

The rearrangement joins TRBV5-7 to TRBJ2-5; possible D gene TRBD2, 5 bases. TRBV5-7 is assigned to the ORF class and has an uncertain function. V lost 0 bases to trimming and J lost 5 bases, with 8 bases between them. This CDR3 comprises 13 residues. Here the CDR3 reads CASSLDREETQYF. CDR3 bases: TGTGCCAGCAGCTTGGATAGGGAGGAGACCCAGTACTTC.